The 28 T cell receptor beta chains below come from one sample, sequenced in a study of shared clonotypes between healthy human individuals. Here immunoSEQ multiplex PCR was the method, and the copy in TCRdb shows in-frame clones only, minus some. The table records about 2.4 million clones, 80% to 95% of them present only once. Sample: naive CD4+ T cells from PBMCs. Subset described: CD45RA+ positively selected. The receptors shown here come from a man aged 18 to 29 in good health. Some clones in this sample may be carry-over from other donors' samples.

This rearrangement joins TRBV28 to TRBJ1-2; 7 nucleotides align to TRBD1. J lost 5 bases, V lost 8 bases, and 11 bases had no gene match. CDR3 size: 14 residues. The germline V gene encodes CDR1 MDHEN and CDR2 SYDVKM. CDR3 amino acids: CASGHGTDIYGYTF. The CDR3 nucleotides are TGTGCCAGCGGACACGGGACAGATATTTATGGCTACACCTTC.

This clone appeared a single time. This sequence joins TRBV7-6 and TRBJ2-7, with 8 bases matching TRBD1. Germline V gene sequence: CDR1 SGHVS, CDR2 FNYEAQ. After removal of 5 bases from V and 6 bases from J, the junction contained 9 bases not matched to a gene. The CDR3 consists of 14 residues. The CDR3 spells CASSAWTGFGEQYF. In DNA, the CDR3 is TGTGCCAGCAGCGCCTGGACAGGGTTTGGCGAGCAGTACTTC.

The chain carries TRBV19 and TRBJ2-5, with TRBD2 matching 7 bases. In germline, CDR1 is LNHDA, CDR2 SQIVND (reference sequence). With 5 bases clipped from V and 2 bases from J, the junction kept 5 bases outside the gene matches. This CDR3 contains 14 residues. The DNA of the CDR3 is TGTGCCAGTAGTGTGACTAGCTCTCAAGAGACCCAGTACTTC. It translates to CASSVTSSQETQYF.

About this clone itself: The same CDR3 can be traced to other DNA sequences in this sample. J is TRBJ2-7 and V is TRBV5-1; the match to TRBD2 covers 11 bases. Trimming took 3 bases from V and 1 from J; bases not matched to a gene: 3. CDR1 and CDR2 from the germline V gene are SGHRS and YFSETQ. The CDR3 length is 15 residues. CDR3 in amino acids: CASSWLAGGSYEQYF. In DNA, the CDR3 is TGCGCCAGCAGCTGGCTAGCGGGAGGTTCCTACGAGCAGTACTTC.

This clone was detected only once. The rearrangement joins TRBV11-2 to TRBJ1-2; D may be TRBD1 (5 bases). The CDR3 contains 15 residues. From germline, CDR1 is SGHAT and CDR2 FQNNGV. The ends were cut back, 3 bases at V and 0 bases at J, with 11 bases in the middle. Here the CDR3 DNA reads TGTGCCAGCAGCTTTCGGGGGGTCACTAACTATGGCTACACCTTC. The encoded protein is CASSFRGVTNYGYTF.

J is TRBJ1-2 and V is TRBV7-8; maybe TRBD1 (5 bases). From germline, CDR1 is SGHVS and CDR2 FQNEAQ. The V gene lost 3 bases and the J gene lost 7 bases, with 12 bases spanning the gap. The CDR3 is 13 amino acids. The CDR3 here is CASSFPGRGGYTF. DNA for the CDR3: TGTGCCAGCAGCTTCCCGGGGCGAGGTGGCTACACCTTC.

This rearrangement joins TRBV4-1 to TRBJ2-5, with D possibly matching TRBD1 (6 bases). V lost 2 bases and J lost 2, with 12 bases in between. The CDR3 has 15 residues. Germline values: CDR1 MGHRA, CDR2 YSYEKL. CDR3 sequence: CASSQTQGRQETQYF. As DNA, the CDR3 is TGCGCCAGCAGCCAAACTCAGGGGCGTCAAGAGACCCAGTACTTC.

V and J are TRBV27 and TRBJ1-1; D remains ambiguous. Germline V CDR1 and CDR2: MNHEY, SMNVEV (reference sequence). The V end lost 5 bases, the J end lost 3 bases, and 13 bases lay between the germline ends. The CDR3 is made up of 14 amino acids. CDR3: CASSGQGGDTEAFF. The CDR3 coding sequence is TGTGCCAGCAGTGGCCAAGGCGGGGACACTGAAGCTTTCTTT.

This chain links TRBV11-2 with TRBJ1-1; TRBD1 is a possible D gene (5 bases). The germline gives CDR1 SGHAT, CDR2 FQNNGV. The CDR3 contains 15 residues. V lost 3 bases, J lost 1 base, and 12 bases lay in between. The DNA of the CDR3 is TGTGCCAGCAGCTTTTCGTCGGGGCCGAACACTGAAGCTTTCTTT. It is translated as CASSFSSGPNTEAFF.

The chain couples TRBV4-1 to TRBJ2-1; TRBD2 matches 11 bases. This CDR3 is built from 18 residues. Germline CDR1 and CDR2: MGHRA and YSYEKL. J gave up 6 bases and V 0 bases, and 10 bases lay outside the gene matches. The DNA for the CDR3 is TGCGCCAGCAGCCAAGATCCGGCTAGCGGGAGGTTTTCCAATGAGCAGTTCTTC. Protein: CASSQDPASGRFSNEQFF.

This clone was observed a few times. The CDR3 is CASSPRDRLYGYTF. CDR3 DNA sequence: TGTGCCAGCAGCCCTAGAGACCGACTCTATGGCTACACCTTC. V usage is TRBV7-9 and J usage is TRBJ1-2; no clear D. The CDR3 consists of 14 residues. Trimming removed 5 bases at V and 4 bases at J, with 14 bases between. CDR1 and CDR2 (germline): SEHNR, FQNEAQ (reference sequence). Full variable domain (remainder filled in from reference TRBV7-9 and TRBJ1-2): DTGVSQNPRHKITKRGQNVTFRCDPISEHNRLYWYRQTLGQGPEFLTYFQNEAQLEKSRLLSDRFSAERPKGSFSTLEIQRTEQGDSAMYLCASSPRDRLYGYTFGSGTRLTVV.

This clone has just one count. The rearrangement uses TRBV9 and TRBJ2-2; 9 nucleotides line up with TRBD1. CDR3 length: 20 amino acids. Germline assignment: CDR1 SGDLS and CDR2 YYNGEE. Trimming removed 0 bases from V and 5 bases from J; junction bases left unmatched: 17. The CDR3 protein is CASSVGEVPGQGLQTGELFF. CDR3 coding DNA: TGTGCCAGCAGCGTAGGCGAAGTCCCGGGACAGGGTCTGCAAACCGGGGAGCTGTTTTTT.

This chain uses TRBV4-2 with TRBJ2-1, with TRBD2 matching 12 bases. CDR1 is LGHNA, CDR2 YNFKEQ, per germline. CDR3 length: 15 amino acids. The V gene end was trimmed by 5 bases and the J gene end by 8 bases; junction bases not matched to a gene: 7. CDR3 protein: CASSKPGLAGYEQFF. DNA for the CDR3: TGTGCCAGCAGCAAACCGGGACTAGCGGGTTATGAGCAGTTCTTC.

The V call is TRBV18, the J call TRBJ2-7, with TRBD1 as a possible D gene (6 bases). The CDR3 is made up of 15 amino acids. V lost 0 bases and J 5 bases, leaving 14 bases between the germline ends. Germline loops: CDR1 KGHSH, CDR2 LQKENI. The CDR3 is CASSPPNFQGHEQYF. The CDR3 DNA sequence: TGTGCCAGCTCACCACCTAATTTTCAGGGGCACGAGCAGTACTTC.

The chain recombines TRBV28 with TRBJ2-1, with TRBD1 matching over 8 bases. J was trimmed by 7 bases and V by 3 bases; bases with no gene match: 11. Germline V lookup: CDR1 MDHEN, CDR2 SYDVKM. The CDR3 covers 16 residues. The CDR3 DNA reads TGTGCCAGCAGTTTGGGGGCAGTGGACAGGGCTAATGAGCAGTTCTTC. It translates to CASSLGAVDRANEQFF.

This chain uses TRBV5-1 with TRBJ2-5, with 8 bases identical to TRBD1. V shed 7 bases and J 2 bases; nucleotides not matched to a gene: 16. The CDR3 extends over 17 amino acids. Germline-derived CDR1 and CDR2 are SGHRS and YFSETQ. The CDR3: CASSRGAGGTLQETQYF. The CDR3 DNA follows: TGCGCCAGCTCGAGGGGGGCAGGGGGCACATTACAAGAGACCCAGTACTTC.

On this clone: Within the sample, other DNA sequences also encode this same CDR3. The rearrangement links TRBV7-3 to TRBJ2-5; no reliable D call. The germline gives CDR1 SGHTA, CDR2 FQGTGA. The CDR3 runs to 13 residues. The V gene lost 4 bases and the J gene lost 2 bases, with 8 bases spanning the gap. The CDR3 loop is CASSSTLQETQYF. As DNA, the CDR3 is TGTGCCAGCAGCTCCACCCTACAAGAGACCCAGTACTTC.

J is TRBJ2-1 and V is TRBV5-1; tentative D call: TRBD2 (5 bases). V was trimmed by 6 bases and J by 4 bases, leaving 14 bases between them. This CDR3 contains 14 residues. Germline CDR1 SGHRS, CDR2 YFSETQ. The CDR3 DNA follows: TGCGCCAGCACCCCCCAGCGCGGGTACAATGAGCAGTTCTTC. Residues: CASTPQRGYNEQFF.

J is TRBJ2-3 and V is TRBV7-3; D unclear. CDR3 length equals 15 residues. V was cut by 2 bases and J by 4 bases, with 13 bases left in between. Germline V gene lookup returns CDR1 SGHTA and CDR2 FQGTGA. The CDR3 DNA follows: TGTGCCAGCAGCTTAGGGCTTAGAGGCGCAGATACGCAGTATTTT. Residues: CASSLGLRGADTQYF. Complete variable domain (other parts from reference TRBV7-3 and TRBJ2-3): GAGVSQTPSNKVTEKGKYVELRCDPISGHTALYWYRQSLGQGPEFLIYFQGTGAADDSGLPNDRFFAVRPEGSVSTLKIQRTERGDSAVYLCASSLGLRGADTQYFGPGTRLTVL.

V gene TRBV5-4 combines with J gene TRBJ1-1; TRBD1 matches at 8 bases. Germline loops: CDR1 SGHNT, CDR2 YYREEE (reference sequence). The CDR3 extends over 14 amino acids. The V gene end was trimmed by 0 bases and the J gene end by 5 bases; junction bases not matched to a gene: 3. In DNA, the CDR3 is TGTGCCAGCAGCTTGGGGACAGGGTGGACTGAAGCTTTCTTT. Its protein product is CASSLGTGWTEAFF.

The gene calls are TRBV5-1 and TRBJ2-7; D remains ambiguous. The CDR3 runs to 15 residues. The V and J ends lost 0 bases and 0 bases respectively, with 10 bases between them. CDR1 is SGHRS, CDR2 YFSETQ, per germline. Written as DNA, the CDR3 is TGCGCCAGCAGCTTGGGCGCAGCCTACTCCTACGAGCAGTACTTC. As protein: CASSLGAAYSYEQYF.

This chain connects TRBV5-4 to TRBJ2-1; 12 bases agree with TRBD2. With V trimmed by 6 bases and J by 7 bases, 8 bases remained unmatched. The CDR3 length is 15 residues. In germline, CDR1 is SGHNT, CDR2 YYREEE (reference sequence). The CDR3 loop reads CASTREGTSGNEQFF. Written as DNA, the CDR3 is TGTGCCAGCACCAGAGAAGGGACTAGCGGGAATGAGCAGTTCTTC.

On this clone: The same CDR3 can be traced to other DNA sequences in this sample. The V gene is TRBV7-9, the J gene TRBJ2-7; TRBD2 matches at 7 bases. This CDR3 is 14 amino acids long. Per the germline V gene, CDR1 is SEHNR and CDR2 is FQNEAQ (reference sequence). The ends lost 4 bases at V and 2 bases at J; junction bases unmatched: 5. In DNA, the CDR3 is TGTGCCAGCAGCTCCCAGGGAGGGACCTACGAGCAGTACTTC. The encoded protein is CASSSQGGTYEQYF.

This clone showed up just once. The chain joins TRBV5-1 to TRBJ2-6; D unclear. CDR1 SGHRS and CDR2 YFSETQ come from the germline V gene. The V end was cut by 4 bases, the J end by 4 bases, with 6 bases between. The CDR3 is 13 amino acids. The chain's CDR3 is CASSILGANVLTF. The CDR3, as DNA: TGCGCCAGCAGCATTTTGGGGGCCAACGTCCTGACTTTC.

The genes are TRBV5-4 and TRBJ2-1; a weak D match, TRBD1 (6 bases). V was clipped by 0 bases and J by 8 bases, with 9 bases between them. The CDR3 totals 13 residues. Germline CDR1 reads SGHNT; CDR2 reads YYREEE (reference sequence). CDR3 loop: CASSLDRDDEQFF. The CDR3, as DNA: TGTGCCAGCAGCTTGGACAGGGACGATGAGCAGTTCTTC. Full variable domain (outside the CDR3, taken from reference TRBV5-4 and TRBJ2-1): ETGVTQSPTHLIKTRGQQVTLRCSSQSGHNTVSWYQQALGQGPQFIFQYYREEENGRGNFPPRFSGLQFPNYSSELNVNALELDDSALYLCASSLDRDDEQFFGPGTRLTVL.

This clone was found once. An end of the junction differs from the germline gene, which may be a read error. This CDR3 is also generated by other DNA sequences in the sample. J is TRBJ2-7 and V is TRBV18; weak D call: TRBD1 (6 bases). The CDR3 totals 13 residues. CDR1 is KGHSH and CDR2 is LQKENI in the germline V gene. CDR3 protein: CASSPQGAYEQYF. The CDR3 bases are TGTGCCAGCTCCCCACAGGGAGCCTACGAGCAGTACTTC. Complete variable domain (other parts from reference TRBV18 and TRBJ2-7): NAGVMQNPRHLVRRRGQEARLRCSPMKGHSHVYWYRQLPEEGLKFMVYLQKENIIDESGMPKERFSAEFPKEGPSILRIQQVVRGDSAAYFCASSPQGAYEQYFGPGTRLTVT.

V gene TRBV9 combines with J gene TRBJ2-1; no firm D call. The CDR3 covers 17 residues. Between the trimmed V and J ends, which lost 0 bases and 0 bases, there was a span of 13 bases. Germline-derived CDR1 and CDR2 are SGDLS and YYNGEE. As DNA, the CDR3 is TGTGCCAGCAGCGTAGCGGCTAACCCAAGCTCCTACAATGAGCAGTTCTTC. Translated, it gives CASSVAANPSSYNEQFF.

The chain joins TRBV18 to TRBJ1-4, with TRBD1 as a possible D gene (6 bases). CDR3 length: 15 amino acids. V lost 4 bases, J lost 5 bases, and 14 bases lay in between. Germline V gene lookup returns CDR1 KGHSH and CDR2 LQKENI. CDR3: CASSLQGGLNEKLFF. In DNA, the CDR3 is TGTGCCAGCTCACTCCAAGGGGGTTTGAATGAAAAACTGTTTTTT.